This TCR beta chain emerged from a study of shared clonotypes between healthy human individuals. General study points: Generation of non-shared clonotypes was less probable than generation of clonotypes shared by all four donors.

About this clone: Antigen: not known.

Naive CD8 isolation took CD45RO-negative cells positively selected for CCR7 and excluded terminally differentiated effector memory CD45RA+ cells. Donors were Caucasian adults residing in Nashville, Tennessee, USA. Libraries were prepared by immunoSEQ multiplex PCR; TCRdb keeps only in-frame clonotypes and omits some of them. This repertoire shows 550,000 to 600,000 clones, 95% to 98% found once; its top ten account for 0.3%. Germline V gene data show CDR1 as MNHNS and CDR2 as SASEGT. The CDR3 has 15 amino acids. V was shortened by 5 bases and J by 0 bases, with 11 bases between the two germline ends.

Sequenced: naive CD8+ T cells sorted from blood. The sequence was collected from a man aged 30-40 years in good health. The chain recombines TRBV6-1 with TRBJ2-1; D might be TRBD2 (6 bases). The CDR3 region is CASSRDLSSYNEQFF. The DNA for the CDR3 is TGTGCCAGCAGTCGGGACTTGAGCTCCTACAATGAGCAGTTCTTC.